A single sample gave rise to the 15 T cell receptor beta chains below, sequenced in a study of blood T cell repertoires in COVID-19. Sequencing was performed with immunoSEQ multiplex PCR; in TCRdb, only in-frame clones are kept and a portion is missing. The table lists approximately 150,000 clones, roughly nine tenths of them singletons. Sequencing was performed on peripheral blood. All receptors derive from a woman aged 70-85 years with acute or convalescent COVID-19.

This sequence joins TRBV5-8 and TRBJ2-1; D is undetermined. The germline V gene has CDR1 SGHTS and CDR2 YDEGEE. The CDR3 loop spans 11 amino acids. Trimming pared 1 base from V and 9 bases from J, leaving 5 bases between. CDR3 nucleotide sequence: TGTGCCAGCAGCTTGACTACTGAGCAGTTCTTC. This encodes CASSLTTEQFF.

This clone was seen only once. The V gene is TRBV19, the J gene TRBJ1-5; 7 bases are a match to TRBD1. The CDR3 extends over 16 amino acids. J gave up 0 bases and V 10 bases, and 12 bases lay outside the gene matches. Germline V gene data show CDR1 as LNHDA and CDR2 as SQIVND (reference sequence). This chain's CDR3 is CATTTGNFYSNQPQHF. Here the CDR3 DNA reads TGTGCCACCACGACAGGGAATTTCTATAGCAATCAGCCCCAGCATTTT.

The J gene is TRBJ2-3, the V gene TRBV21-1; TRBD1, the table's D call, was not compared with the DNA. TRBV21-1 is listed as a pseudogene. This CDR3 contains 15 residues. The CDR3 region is CASTKEGQYTDTQYF. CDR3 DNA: TGTGCCAGCACCAAAGAGGGACAGTACACAGATACGCAGTATTTT.

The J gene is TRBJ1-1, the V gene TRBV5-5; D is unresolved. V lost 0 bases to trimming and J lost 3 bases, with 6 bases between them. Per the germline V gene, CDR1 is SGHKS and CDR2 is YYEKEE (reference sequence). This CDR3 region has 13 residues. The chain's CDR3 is CASSLVPDTEAFF. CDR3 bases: TGTGCCAGCAGCTTGGTCCCTGACACTGAAGCTTTCTTT.

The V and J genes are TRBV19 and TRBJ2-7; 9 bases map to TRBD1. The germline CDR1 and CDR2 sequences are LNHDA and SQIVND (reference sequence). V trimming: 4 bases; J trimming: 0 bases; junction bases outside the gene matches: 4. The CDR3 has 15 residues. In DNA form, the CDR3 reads TGTGCCAGTAGTAGAACAGGGGGCAGCTCCTACGAGCAGTACTTC. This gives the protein CASSRTGGSSYEQYF.

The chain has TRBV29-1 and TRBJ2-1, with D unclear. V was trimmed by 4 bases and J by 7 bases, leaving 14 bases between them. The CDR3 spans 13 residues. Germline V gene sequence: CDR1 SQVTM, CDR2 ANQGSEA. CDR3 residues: CSVGLARWNEQFF. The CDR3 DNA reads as TGCAGCGTTGGGTTGGCCAGGTGGAATGAGCAGTTCTTC.

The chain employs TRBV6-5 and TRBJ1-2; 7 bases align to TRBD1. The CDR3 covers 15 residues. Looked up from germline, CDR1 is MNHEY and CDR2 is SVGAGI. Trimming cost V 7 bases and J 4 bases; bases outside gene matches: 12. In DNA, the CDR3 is TGTGCCAGCATAGTGGGACAGAGGCGCTTCTATGGCTACACCTTC. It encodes CASIVGQRRFYGYTF.

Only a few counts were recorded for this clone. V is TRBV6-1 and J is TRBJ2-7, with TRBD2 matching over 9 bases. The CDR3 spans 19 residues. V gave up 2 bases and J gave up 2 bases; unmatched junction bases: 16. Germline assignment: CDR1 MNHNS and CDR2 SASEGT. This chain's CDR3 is CASSEYKSPSSGTAYEQYF. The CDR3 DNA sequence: TGTGCCAGCAGTGAATACAAGTCACCTTCTAGCGGGACCGCCTACGAGCAGTACTTC.

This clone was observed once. This CDR3 is CASSGDRGVGYGYTF. CDR3 bases: TGTGCCAGCAGTGGGGACAGGGGAGTTGGCTATGGCTACACCTTC. This rearrangement joins TRBV2 to TRBJ1-2; TRBD1 matches 10 bases. Germline V gives CDR1 SNHLY, CDR2 FYNNEI. The junction had 6 bases not matched to a gene; V was cut back by 4 bases and J by 4 bases. The CDR3 length is 15 residues.

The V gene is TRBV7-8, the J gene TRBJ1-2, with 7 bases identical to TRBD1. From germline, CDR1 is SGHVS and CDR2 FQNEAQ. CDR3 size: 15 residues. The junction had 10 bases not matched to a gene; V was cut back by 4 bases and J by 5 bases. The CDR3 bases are TGTGCCAGCAGCTCCGGGACAGAAGCCAGATATGGCTACACCTTC. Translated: CASSSGTEARYGYTF.

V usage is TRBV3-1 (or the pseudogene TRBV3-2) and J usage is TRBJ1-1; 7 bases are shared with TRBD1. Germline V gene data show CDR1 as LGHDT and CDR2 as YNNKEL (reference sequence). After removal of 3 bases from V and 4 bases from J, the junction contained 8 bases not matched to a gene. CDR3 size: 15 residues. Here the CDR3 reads CASSHTGTESTEAFF. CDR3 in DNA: TGTGCCAGCAGCCACACCGGGACAGAGAGCACTGAAGCTTTCTTT.

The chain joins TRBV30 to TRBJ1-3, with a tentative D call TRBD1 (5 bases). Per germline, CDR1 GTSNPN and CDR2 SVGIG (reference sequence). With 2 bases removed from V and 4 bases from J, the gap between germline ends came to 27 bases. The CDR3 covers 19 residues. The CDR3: CAWSTRQSALSGRGNTIYF. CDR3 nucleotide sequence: TGTGCCTGGAGTACTCGACAGTCAGCCCTCTCTGGGAGGGGAAACACCATATATTTT.

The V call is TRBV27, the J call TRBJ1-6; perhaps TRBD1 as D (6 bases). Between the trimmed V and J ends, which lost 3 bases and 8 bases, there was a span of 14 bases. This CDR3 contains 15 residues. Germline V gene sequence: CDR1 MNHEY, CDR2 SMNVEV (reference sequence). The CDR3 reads CASSFDYRVDSPLHF. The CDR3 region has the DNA TGTGCCAGCAGTTTTGATTACAGGGTGGATTCACCCCTCCACTTT.

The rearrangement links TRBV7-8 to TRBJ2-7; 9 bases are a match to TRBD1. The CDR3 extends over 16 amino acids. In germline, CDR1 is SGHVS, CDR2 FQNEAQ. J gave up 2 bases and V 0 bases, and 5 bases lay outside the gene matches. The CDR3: CASSLARDRAAYEQYF. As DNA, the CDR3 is TGTGCCAGCAGCTTAGCCCGGGACAGGGCCGCCTACGAGCAGTACTTC. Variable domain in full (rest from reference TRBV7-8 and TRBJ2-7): GAGVSQSPRYKVAKRGQDVALRCDPISGHVSLFWYQQALGQGPEFLTYFQNEAQLDKSGLPSDRFFAERPEGSVSTLKIQRTQQEDSAVYLCASSLARDRAAYEQYFGPGTRLTVT.

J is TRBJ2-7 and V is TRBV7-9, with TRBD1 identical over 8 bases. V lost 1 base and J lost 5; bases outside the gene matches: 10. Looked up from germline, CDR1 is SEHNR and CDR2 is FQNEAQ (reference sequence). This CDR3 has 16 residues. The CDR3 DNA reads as TGTGCCAGCAGCTTAGTCGTTGGACAGGGTAGGCACGAGCAGTACTTC. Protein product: CASSLVVGQGRHEQYF.